This section outlines one T cell receptor (beta chain) sequence together with its context. Its binding antigen is unknown. The sample holds no much larger clone one base away, and base qualities are not on file. These data belong to a study of type 1 regulatory T cells (dated by TCRdb to 2020 to 2022). Broadly, across the study: An in vitro protocol by which a Tr1-enriched, alloantigen-specific CD4 T cell product named T-allo10 was generated was characterized in the study. Patients with hematological malignancies who were receiving allogeneic hematopoietic stem cell transplantation were the group in which T-allo10 was being clinically evaluated.

Beyond this particular receptor, the publication reports: Compared with non-Tr1 cells, Tr1 cells had a narrower TCR repertoire, and the study took this difference to reflect clonal expansion driven by alloantigen.

TCRdb names Illumina MiSeq as the instrument used. TCRdb ran its own pipeline on the public reads, namely fastp trimming at Q25 and MiXCR clone calling, and kept in-frame beta chains. Each entry is one CDR3 protein sequence, shown with its most common DNA and genes. Counted in this sample were roughly 71,000 distinct CDR3 sequences; roughly 20% of them appeared once. 8.3% of the sample rests with the top ten. The germline V and J ends show losses of 7 bases and 5 bases respectively, and no gene match explains 4 bases of the junction. The germline V gene (reference sequence) gives CDR1 as DFQATT and CDR2 as SNEGSKA. The CDR3 has 12 amino acids, counting the end cysteine and phenylalanine. Kept here is only the CDR3 DNA, which spans 36 bases and is read in frame from base 1.

The sample consisted of cultured type 1 regulatory T (Tr1) cells, either the whole culture or a sorted fraction (not recorded which). The cell subset or site label, as the study defines it: type 1 regulatory T cells sorted from the T-allo10 product. The sequence was obtained from a human donor in good health. The sequence links TRBV20-1 to TRBJ2-3, and 9 bases in between align with TRBD1. The CDR3 here reads CSGDRAGDTQYF. The nucleotide sequence reads TGCAGTGGGGACAGGGCGGGAGATACGCAGTATTTT.